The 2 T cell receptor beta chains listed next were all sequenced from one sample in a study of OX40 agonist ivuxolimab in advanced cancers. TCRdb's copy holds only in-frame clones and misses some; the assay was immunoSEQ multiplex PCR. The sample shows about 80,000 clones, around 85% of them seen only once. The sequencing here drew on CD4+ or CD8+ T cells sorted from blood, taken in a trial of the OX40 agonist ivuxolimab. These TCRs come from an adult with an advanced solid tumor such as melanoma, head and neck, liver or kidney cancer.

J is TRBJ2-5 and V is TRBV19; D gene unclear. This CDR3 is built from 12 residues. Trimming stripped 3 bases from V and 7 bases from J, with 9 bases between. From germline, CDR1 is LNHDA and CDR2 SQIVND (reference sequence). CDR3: CASSIGSRTQYF. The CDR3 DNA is TGTGCCAGTAGTATCGGCAGTCGGACCCAGTACTTC.

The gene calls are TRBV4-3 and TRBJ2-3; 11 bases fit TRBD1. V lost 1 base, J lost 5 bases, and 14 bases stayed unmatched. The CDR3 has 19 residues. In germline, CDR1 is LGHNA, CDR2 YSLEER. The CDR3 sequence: CASSQVATGTGGRRDTQYF. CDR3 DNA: TGCGCCAGCAGCCAAGTAGCCACCGGGACAGGGGGTCGGAGAGATACGCAGTATTTT.